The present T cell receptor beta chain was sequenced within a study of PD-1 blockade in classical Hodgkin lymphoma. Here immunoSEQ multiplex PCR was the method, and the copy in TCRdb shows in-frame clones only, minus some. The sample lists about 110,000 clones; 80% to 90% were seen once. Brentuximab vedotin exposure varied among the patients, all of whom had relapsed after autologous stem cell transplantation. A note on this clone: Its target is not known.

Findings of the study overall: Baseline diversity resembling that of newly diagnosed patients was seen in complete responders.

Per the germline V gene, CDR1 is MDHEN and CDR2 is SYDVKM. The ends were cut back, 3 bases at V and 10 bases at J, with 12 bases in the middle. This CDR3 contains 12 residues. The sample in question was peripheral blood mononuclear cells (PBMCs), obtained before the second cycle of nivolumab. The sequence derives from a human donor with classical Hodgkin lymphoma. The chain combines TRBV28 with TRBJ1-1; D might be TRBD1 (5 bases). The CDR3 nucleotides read TGTGCCAGCAGTTTTAGGGGTCGGGTAGCTTTCTTT. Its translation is CASSFRGRVAFF.